The present T cell receptor (beta chain) was sequenced within a study of blood T cell repertoires in COVID-19. Only a few counts were recorded for this clone. Measured with immunoSEQ multiplex PCR; TCRdb has only the in-frame clones, and not every one. The table shows more than 350,000 clones, with more than 80% occurring only once. V lost 8 bases to trimming and J lost 8 bases; unmatched junction nucleotides: 11. The germline gives CDR1 MDHEN, CDR2 SYDVKM. The CDR3 contains 13 residues. This sequence originates from a man aged 18-30 years who had recovered from COVID-19. Sequenced: PBMCs or T cells enriched from blood (not recorded which). This rearrangement joins TRBV28 to TRBJ1-2; 7 bases agree with TRBD1. CDR3 DNA sequence: TGTGCCAGCCTTCCATACAGGGGATGGGGCTACACCTTC. Its translation is CASLPYRGWGYTF.